A single sample gave rise to the 19 T cell receptor beta chains below, sequenced in a study of blood T cell repertoires in COVID-19. Only in-frame clones appear in the TCRdb table, and some are missing; sequencing was by immunoSEQ multiplex PCR. The sample carries 75,000 to 100,000 clones, 65% to 85% recorded once. Sequencing was performed on peripheral blood. These receptors all come from a woman older than 75 with acute or convalescent COVID-19.

This clone appeared once. The V and J genes are TRBV4-1 and TRBJ2-6; D might be TRBD1 (5 bases). The CDR3 is 16 residues long. V gave up 2 bases and J gave up 4 bases, with 12 bases separating them. CDR1 and CDR2 from the germline V gene are MGHRA and YSYEKL. The CDR3, as DNA: TGCGCCAGCAGCCAATCCAGGGCCCCCGGGGCCAACGTCCTGACTTTC. This encodes CASSQSRAPGANVLTF.

The sample holds one count of this clone. The chain is built from TRBV5-4 and TRBJ2-7; no clear D. Germline CDR1 and CDR2: SGHNT and YYREEE (reference sequence). The V and J ends lost 6 bases and 2 bases respectively, with 12 bases between them. The CDR3 contains 13 residues. CDR3 loop: CASNPVGTYEQYF. The CDR3 nucleotides are TGTGCCAGCAACCCGGTCGGTACCTACGAGCAGTACTTC.

In its sample, this clone was seen a few times. The J gene is TRBJ1-1, the V gene TRBV10-3; D gene uncertain. CDR3 length: 12 residues. Germline V gene data show CDR1 as ENHRY and CDR2 as SYGVKD. V dropped 11 bases and J dropped 7 bases, with 17 bases sitting between them. The CDR3 loop is CACITEAGEAFF. CDR3 coding DNA: TGTGCCTGCATTACGGAGGCAGGTGAAGCTTTCTTT.

This chain joins TRBV29-1 and TRBJ2-7; TRBD2 aligns across 12 bases. CDR3 length: 14 residues. Germline lookup yields CDR1 SQVTM and CDR2 ANQGSEA. V lost 7 bases, J lost 1 base, and 5 bases stayed unmatched. The CDR3 DNA is TGCAGCGCTAGCGGGGGGGTCCCTTCCTACGAGCAGTACTTC. Translation: CSASGGVPSYEQYF.

This chain joins TRBV6-2 or TRBV6-3 and TRBJ1-2; TRBD1 might be the D (5 bases). This CDR3 spans 13 amino acids. V was pared by 4 bases and J by 1 base, with 7 bases between. Germline CDR1 and CDR2: MNHEY and SVGEGT. This chain's CDR3 is CASSSQGNYGYTF. CDR3 nucleotide sequence: TGTGCCAGCAGTTCGCAGGGTAACTATGGCTACACCTTC.

The V call is TRBV14, the J call TRBJ2-5, with 8 bases lining up with TRBD2. With V trimmed by 3 bases and J by 7 bases, 10 bases remained unmatched. Germline CDR1 reads SGHDN; CDR2 reads FVKESK. The length of the CDR3 is 15 residues. CDR3 bases: TGTGCCAGCAGCCAGGTAGCGGGGACCCCGGGGACCCAGTACTTC. Protein: CASSQVAGTPGTQYF. The entire variable domain, with the rest obtained from reference TRBV14 and TRBJ2-5, is as follows: EAGVTQFPSHSVIEKGQTVTLRCDPISGHDNLYWYRRVMGKEIKFLLHFVKESKQDESGMPNNRFLAERTGGTYSTLKVQPAELEDSGVYFCASSQVAGTPGTQYFGPGTRLLVL.

This clone occurred a few times. The J gene is TRBJ1-2, the V gene TRBV5-6; D is possibly TRBD1 (6 bases). The V gene lost 0 bases and the J gene lost 4 bases, with 13 bases spanning the gap. CDR1 is SGHDT and CDR2 is YYEEEE in the germline V gene. This CDR3 is built from 15 residues. In DNA, the CDR3 is TGTGCCAGCAGCTTGGTAACAGGGAGTAGCTATGGCTACACCTTC. Its translation is CASSLVTGSSYGYTF.

This clone showed up just once. This chain uses TRBV30 with TRBJ1-2; D unresolved. CDR3 length: 12 residues. Trimming stripped 4 bases from V and 3 bases from J, with 9 bases between. Germline assignment: CDR1 GTSNPN and CDR2 SVGIG (reference sequence). In DNA form, the CDR3 reads TGTGCCTGGAAATTAGAAGACTATGGCTACACCTTC. This codes for CAWKLEDYGYTF.

V usage is TRBV7-2 and J usage is TRBJ1-4; tentatively, D is TRBD1 (5 bases). Deletions cut 5 bases from V and 1 base from J, with 11 bases between. The CDR3 length is 15 residues. From germline, CDR1 is SGHTA and CDR2 FQGNSA. The CDR3 region has the DNA TGTGCCAGCAGCACACAGGAAGGAACTAATGAAAAACTGTTTTTT. Protein product: CASSTQEGTNEKLFF.

The V gene is TRBV6-5, the J gene TRBJ2-6, with 8 bases that match TRBD1. Germline V lookup: CDR1 MNHEY, CDR2 SVGAGI. V shed 6 bases and J 3 bases; nucleotides not matched to a gene: 4. The CDR3 has 15 amino acids. The CDR3 DNA reads as TGTGCCAGCAGAACGGACAGGGTTGGGGCCAACGTCCTGACTTTC. Translated, it gives CASRTDRVGANVLTF.

Notes on this clone: At one of its ends the junction is not consistent with the germline gene, which may arise from a read error. The chain joins TRBV6-2 or TRBV6-3 to TRBJ1-5, with D possibly being TRBD1 (6 bases). Germline values: CDR1 MNHEY, CDR2 SVGEGT. The CDR3 has 15 amino acids. The CDR3 is CASSSGGPSNQPQHF. The CDR3 bases are TGTGCCAGCAGTTCGGGGGGGCCTAGCAATCAGCCCCAGCACTTT.

The CDR3 loop is CASSIGKGPNYGYTF. The CDR3 nucleotides are TGTGCCAGTAGTATCGGCAAGGGGCCCAACTATGGCTACACCTTC. V gene TRBV19 combines with J gene TRBJ1-2, with D perhaps TRBD1 (5 bases). V was cut by 3 bases and J by 2 bases, with 13 bases left in between. Per germline, CDR1 LNHDA and CDR2 SQIVND (reference sequence). The CDR3 runs 15 residues.

This chain connects TRBV10-3 to TRBJ1-1, with 7 positions matching TRBD1. This CDR3 has 16 residues. CDR1 ENHRY and CDR2 SYGVKD come from the germline V gene. CDR3 nucleotides: TGTGCTCCCCAAAGGCCCAGGGGGAATAGGAACACTGAAGCTTTCTTT. Translating it yields CAPQRPRGNRNTEAFF.

V gene TRBV3-1 (or the pseudogene TRBV3-2) combines with J gene TRBJ2-2; D is ambiguous. CDR3 length: 14 residues. The germline gives CDR1 LGHDT, CDR2 YNNKEL (reference sequence). V lost 3 bases and J 6 bases, leaving 11 bases between the germline ends. The CDR3 DNA sequence: TGTGCCAGCAGCCAGAGTCCTCGAGCCGGGGAGCTGTTTTTT. This sequence encodes CASSQSPRAGELFF.

This clone was picked up a small number of times. This chain links TRBV5-1 with TRBJ1-4; a weak D match, TRBD1 (6 bases). This CDR3 comprises 17 residues. Germline V gene lookup returns CDR1 SGHRS and CDR2 YFSETQ. V lost 4 bases and J lost 4, with 20 bases in between. The CDR3 region is CASSPGTSQGGNEKLFF. Written as DNA, the CDR3 is TGCGCCAGCAGCCCGGGGACATCTCAAGGTGGTAATGAAAAACTGTTTTTT.

The chain is built from TRBV19 and TRBJ2-5; maybe TRBD1 (6 bases). Trimming shortened V by 6 bases and J by 4 bases, and 15 bases separated the two germline ends. This CDR3 region has 14 residues. Germline lookup yields CDR1 LNHDA and CDR2 SQIVND (reference sequence). CDR3 sequence: CASRPQGLGETQYF. For the CDR3, the DNA is TGTGCCAGTAGACCACAGGGTTTAGGAGAGACCCAGTACTTC.

As to this clone: The junction shows a germline mismatch at one end, possibly a read error. V usage is TRBV2 and J usage is TRBJ1-2, with D uncertain. CDR3 length: 11 amino acids. Germline CDR1 and CDR2: SNHLY and FYNNEI. The CDR3 reads CASSEMGRLNF. For the CDR3, the DNA is TGTGCCAGCAGTGAAATGGGGAGGCTCAACTTC.

The chain couples TRBV3-1 (or the pseudogene TRBV3-2) to TRBJ1-1; weak D call: TRBD1 (6 bases). The germline V and J ends were trimmed by 6 bases and 6 bases, with 14 bases remaining between them. The CDR3 runs 13 residues. CDR1 is LGHDT and CDR2 is YNNKEL in the germline V gene (reference sequence). DNA for the CDR3: TGTGCCAGCAGACCCCAACAGGGTTCTGAAGCTTTCTTT. Translated, it gives CASRPQQGSEAFF.

DNA of the CDR3: TGTGCCAGCAAGGAGCGGGGGGGCCGGAATGAGCAGTTCTTC. The encoded protein is CASKERGGRNEQFF. V is TRBV6-5 and J is TRBJ2-1; 10 bases are shared with TRBD2. Germline V gives CDR1 MNHEY, CDR2 SVGAGI. The length of the CDR3 is 14 residues. V was clipped by 7 bases and J by 7 bases; unmatched bases: 7.